Listed below are T cell receptor beta chains from one sample, sequenced in a study of T cells in Graves' hyperthyroidism and ophthalmopathy. TCRdb passed the multiplex PCR reads through MiXCR, listing each CDR3 protein once. The sample gives 690,000 or so distinct CDR3 sequences, approximately 19% of which show up once; about a sixth is in the top ten. Material for sequencing was blood. The receptor source for this set is a woman between 50 and 59 years old with Graves' hyperthyroidism that later progressed to Graves' ophthalmopathy. Both conserved end residues are part of each CDR3. The order of the fields is J gene, D gene, clone size, V gene, CDR3 DNA, CDR3 protein. D genes are given only for firm matches. A clone size is listed for some rows: how often the clone was seen (once, few, many), or a class if it is expanded.

TRBJ2-1	TRBD2	-	TRBV4-1	TGCGCCAGCAGCAAAGGGTTAGCGGGGGGTAGCTCCTACAATGAGCAGTTCTTC	CASSKGLAGGSSYNEQFF
TRBJ2-1	-	-	TRBV6-2/TRBV6-3	TGTGCCAGCAGGCCCGACAGTGCCGTTTCGTTCTTC	CASRPDSAVSFF
TRBJ2-3	-	-	TRBV7-6	TGTGCCAGCAGCTTATCGGCGGCAGGCACAGATACGCAGTATTTT	CASSLSAAGTDTQYF
TRBJ1-1	TRBD1	few	TRBV15	TGTGCCACCAGCATAGACAGGGTTCTCACTGAAGCTTTCTTT	CATSIDRVLTEAFF
TRBJ2-1	TRBD2	-	TRBV5-4	TGTGCCAGCAGCTTGGAGGGCTTTAGCGGGGGCGCCTACAATGAGCAGTTCTTC	CASSLEGFSGGAYNEQFF
TRBJ1-2	-	many	TRBV20-1	TGCAGTGCCCGTGGGGCAGCAGAATATGGCTACACCTTC	CSARGAAEYGYTF
TRBJ1-2	-	many	TRBV7-2	TGTGCCAGCAGCCCGACAGGATCGAACTATGGCTACACCTTC	CASSPTGSNYGYTF
TRBJ1-4	-	few	TRBV7-9	TGTGCCACCAGCGGCCACAGAGCAACTAATGAAAAACTGTTTTTT	CATSGHRATNEKLFF
TRBJ2-7	-	few	TRBV7-2	TGTGCCAGCAGCCGGGCCCTCTCCTACGAGCAGTACTTC	CASSRALSYEQYF
TRBJ2-2	TRBD1	-	TRBV6-1	TGTGCCAGTCCCGACAGGGAGAGGACCGGGGAGCTGTTTTTT	CASPDRERTGELFF
TRBJ2-1	-	-	TRBV30	TGTGCCTGGAGTGGCAGGGTCAATGAGCAGTTCTTC	CAWSGRVNEQFF
TRBJ1-5	TRBD1	-	TRBV12-3/TRBV12-4	TGTGCCAGCAGTCCCACCGGACAGGGTGTCCAGCCCCAGCATTTT	CASSPTGQGVQPQHF
TRBJ2-1	-	few	TRBV3-1	TGTGCCAGCAGCCGCGACACCGATGAGCAGTTCTTC	CASSRDTDEQFF
TRBJ2-7	TRBD1	many	TRBV13	TGTGCCAGCAGCTCCGAGGACAGGGAAAGCTCCTACGAGCAGTACTTC	CASSSEDRESSYEQYF
TRBJ1-2	-	many	TRBV18	TGTGCCAGCTCACCAGTCACAGGACCTAACTATGGCTACACCTTC	CASSPVTGPNYGYTF
TRBJ2-1	TRBD1	-	TRBV20-1	TGCAGTGCCCGGAGCATTCCCGGGACAGGGGAGGGCAATGAGCAGTTCTTC	CSARSIPGTGEGNEQFF
TRBJ1-1	-	many	TRBV12-3/TRBV12-4	TGTGCCAGCAGTCTACAGGCGGCCACTGAAGCTTTCTTT	CASSLQAATEAFF
TRBJ2-3	-	many	TRBV6-2/TRBV6-3	TGTGCCAGCAGTTCCGACGGGGGAGATACGCAGTATTTT	CASSSDGGDTQYF
TRBJ1-1	-	many	TRBV27	TGTGCCAGCAGTTTATATGCAGCCGCCACTGAAGCTTTCTTT	CASSLYAAATEAFF
TRBJ1-5	-	few	TRBV15	TGTGCCACCAGGGCCAAGGGGAGTCAGCCCCAGCATTTT	CATRAKGSQPQHF
TRBJ1-3	-	-	TRBV25-1	TGTGCCAGCAGTGATATACAGCTCTCTGGAAACACCATATATTTT	CASSDIQLSGNTIYF
TRBJ1-2	TRBD1	few	TRBV6-1	TGTGCCAGCTATTTTGGACAGGGAATTCGGGGCTACACCTTC	CASYFGQGIRGYTF
TRBJ1-1	-	many	TRBV2	TGTGCCAGCAGTGATCTCTGGAGGAACACTGAAGCTTTCTTT	CASSDLWRNTEAFF
TRBJ1-4	TRBD1	few	TRBV5-8	TGTGCCAGCAGCGGGATGACAGGGAGTAATGAAAAACTGTTTTTT	CASSGMTGSNEKLFF
TRBJ1-1	TRBD1	many	TRBV6-7	TGTGCCAGCAGTTACTCGACTCCAGGGGGATTCACTGAAGCTTTCTTT	CASSYSTPGGFTEAFF
TRBJ2-2	TRBD1	few	TRBV6-1	TGTGCCAGCAGGAACCCGGGACAGGGAGCCACCGGGGAGCTGTTTTTT	CASRNPGQGATGELFF
TRBJ1-1	TRBD1	-	TRBV9	TGTGCCAGCAGCGTGACAGGGTCCGGCACTGAAGCTTTCTTT	CASSVTGSGTEAFF
TRBJ1-5	-	-	TRBV5-4	TGTGCCAGCAGCTTGGCGATTAATAGCAATCAGCCCCAGCATTTT	CASSLAINSNQPQHF
TRBJ1-2	-	-	TRBV6-8	TGTGCCAGCAGTTACTCGGGTAACGATGGCTACACCTTC	CASSYSGNDGYTF
TRBJ2-3	TRBD1	-	TRBV27	TGTGCCAGCAGTACTTCCGAGACAGGGGTAAACACAGATACGCAGTATTTT	CASSTSETGVNTDTQYF
TRBJ1-6	-	-	TRBV27	TGTGCCAGCAGTTATCCAGGCGCGAGCTCCTATAATTCACCCCTCCACTTT	CASSYPGASSYNSPLHF
TRBJ1-1	-	few	TRBV19	TGTGCCAGTAGTATAGCATTCAGCACTGAAGCTTTCTTT	CASSIAFSTEAFF
TRBJ2-3	-	-	TRBV27	TGTGCCAGCAGTCCTACGGGGGGCGGCTCAGATACGCAGTATTTT	CASSPTGGGSDTQYF
TRBJ1-1	TRBD1	few	TRBV19	TGTGCCAGTAGTAAGGGACAGGGGGGGACTGAAGCTTTCTTT	CASSKGQGGTEAFF
TRBJ1-2	-	many	TRBV12-3/TRBV12-4	TGTGCCAGCACCCCCGTATCAGCTAACTATGGCTACACCTTC	CASTPVSANYGYTF
TRBJ2-7	-	few	TRBV27	TGTGCCAGCAGTCTCACCGACGGCTACGAGCAGTACTTC	CASSLTDGYEQYF
TRBJ1-4	-	-	TRBV19	TGTGCCTCCAGCCAGGACACACCCGTGCAAAATGAAAAACTGTTTTTT	CASSQDTPVQNEKLFF
TRBJ1-1	-	many	TRBV5-1	TGCGCCAGCAGCTTCTGGGGGAACACTGAAGCTTTCTTT	CASSFWGNTEAFF
TRBJ1-6	TRBD1	-	TRBV3-1	TGTGCCAGCAGCCGAGTGGACAGGGGCTATAATTCACCCCTCCACTTT	CASSRVDRGYNSPLHF
TRBJ2-3	TRBD2	-	TRBV7-3	TGTGCCAGCAGCCCGCGGACTAGCGAGGGATCCACAGATACGCAGTATTTT	CASSPRTSEGSTDTQYF
TRBJ2-1	TRBD2	-	TRBV7-8	TGTGCCAGCAGCTTAATGACTAGCGGGGGTATCTACAATGAGCAGTTCTTC	CASSLMTSGGIYNEQFF
TRBJ1-1	-	-	TRBV7-9	TGTGCCAGCAGGCCAGACAGAGACGCTGAAGCTTTCTTT	CASRPDRDAEAFF
TRBJ1-5	-	-	TRBV6-1	TGTGCCAGCAGTGATTTGGGAGCTGGGGTTCAGCCCCAGCATTTT	CASSDLGAGVQPQHF
TRBJ1-2	-	many	TRBV30	TGTGCCTGGAGGGGGAACCGGATCTATGGCTACACCTTC	CAWRGNRIYGYTF
TRBJ1-2	-	-	TRBV19	TGTGCCAGTAGTAGGACCCGGGTGGTCTATGGCTACACCTTC	CASSRTRVVYGYTF
TRBJ2-3	TRBD2	-	TRBV15	TGTGCCACCAGCAGAGGCGGGGGGGCCCGGGATACGCAGTATTTT	CATSRGGGARDTQYF
TRBJ1-5	-	many	TRBV12-5	TGTGCTAGTGGTTGGGACGGCAATCAGCCCCAGCATTTT	CASGWDGNQPQHF
TRBJ1-4	TRBD1	-	TRBV6-5	TGTGCCAGCAGTTCCAGGGGGACAACTAATGAAAAACTGTTTTTT	CASSSRGTTNEKLFF